This T cell receptor beta chain was observed in a study of shared clonotypes between healthy human individuals. Authors' analysis steps: Quality scores were absent from the junction-only immunoSEQ sequences, so filtering differed. TCRdb keeps only in-frame clones here, not all; method: immunoSEQ multiplex PCR. V, J and clone size are taken as reported in that table, and D and trimming were inferred from the DNA itself. This table has 110,000 or so clones, about 62% appearing once. A single count supports this clone. The V gene lost 1 base and the J gene lost 7 bases, with 12 bases spanning the gap. There are 14 residues in the CDR3. The germline gives CDR1 MGHRA, CDR2 YSYEKL.

The sequenced sample was memory CD8+ T cells sorted from blood. As for subset: CD45RO+ cells pooled with CCR7-negative TemRA cells. This rearrangement joins TRBV4-1 to TRBJ2-3; D unresolved. This clonotype was sampled from a woman in her twenties or thirties in good health. The DNA for the CDR3 is TGCGCCAGCAGCCAAGGGATCCGACGTAATACGCAGTATTTT. It translates to CASSQGIRRNTQYF.